This TCR beta chain emerged from a study of tumor and adjacent non-tumor tissue in lung cancer. Study in general: Stage I to III disease affected approximately 11 men and 5 women aged roughly 31 to 80.

As for this clonotype: This may come from a read error, since a much larger clone is one base off.

RNA was extracted from bulk tissue without any cell sorting. More than 3 cm separated this lung sample from the edge of the tumor. Three rounds of nested PCR, following a modified ARM-PCR protocol, produced the TCRbeta library. TCRdb recomputed calls from the multiplex PCR reads with MiXCR, one row per CDR3 protein. The sample carries 100,000 or so distinct CDR3 sequences, 80% recorded once. This CDR3 has 14 residues. Germline V CDR1 and CDR2: SEHNR, FQNEAQ (reference sequence). Deletions cut 7 bases from V and 0 bases from J, with 10 bases between. Sequenced material: distant non-tumor lung tissue. This chain links TRBV7-9 with TRBJ1-5; D perhaps matches TRBD1 (5 bases). The receptor was isolated from a man aged 60 to 75 with small cell lung cancer. The CDR3 region has the DNA TGTGCCAGCAACTCGACAGTTAGCAATCAGCCCCAGCATTTT. Protein sequence: CASNSTVSNQPQHF.